One sample yielded the 32 T cell receptor beta chains listed below, sequenced in a study of cytomegalovirus exposure and HLA in healthy donors. The PCR used 60 Vbeta and 13 Jbeta primers. The assay was immunoSEQ multiplex PCR, and TCRdb's table has in-frame clones only and misses some. The sample consists of roughly 180,000 clones, approximately 77% of them appearing once. Sequencing was performed on PBMCs. Receptors originate from a male donor in good health and CMV-seronegative.

The V gene is TRBV27, the J gene TRBJ1-5, with a tentative D call TRBD1 (6 bases). The germline V gene has CDR1 MNHEY and CDR2 SMNVEV (reference sequence). The CDR3 loop spans 13 amino acids. V lost 9 bases and J lost 7, with 16 bases in between. The chain's CDR3 is CASNHRAGQPQHF. As DNA, the CDR3 is TGTGCCAGTAACCACAGGGCAGGCCAGCCCCAGCATTTT.

The J gene is TRBJ1-2, the V gene TRBV5-4, with TRBD1 matching 7 bases. The CDR3 sequence is 14 residues long. V lost 4 bases and J lost 8; bases outside the gene matches: 11. Germline V gene lookup returns CDR1 SGHNT and CDR2 YYREEE (reference sequence). CDR3 residues: CASSQGTAGLGYTF. The CDR3 coding sequence is TGTGCCAGCAGCCAGGGGACAGCGGGCTTGGGCTACACCTTC.

This sequence joins TRBV5-1 and TRBJ2-1; 8 positions agree with TRBD2. V was pared by 5 bases and J by 8 bases, with 9 bases of the junction left unmatched. The germline V gene has CDR1 SGHRS and CDR2 YFSETQ. CDR3 length: 14 amino acids. The CDR3 nucleotides are TGCGCCAGCAGACGGGAGGGGGGGCCCCATGAGCAGTTCTTC. It specifies CASRREGGPHEQFF.

The chain employs TRBV4-2 and TRBJ2-2; 12 nucleotides line up with TRBD1. V lost 1 base to trimming and J lost 7 bases; unmatched junction nucleotides: 10. This CDR3 has 18 residues. Germline V gene data show CDR1 as LGHNA and CDR2 as YNFKEQ. CDR3 DNA: TGTGCCAGCAGCCAAGCTACGGGGACAGGGGGCAGGAGCGGGGAGCTGTTTTTT. It encodes CASSQATGTGGRSGELFF.

This sequence joins TRBV6-1 and TRBJ1-5, with D perhaps TRBD1 (5 bases). CDR1 and CDR2 from the germline V gene are MNHNS and SASEGT. The V end was cut by 5 bases, the J end by 4 bases, with 15 bases between. This CDR3 is 15 amino acids long. CDR3 in DNA: TGTGCCAGCAGTATGGCCGTGGGGACTAATCAGCCCCAGCATTTT. It encodes CASSMAVGTNQPQHF.

This clone was detected a few times. The chain joins TRBV11-2 to TRBJ2-7; D might be TRBD2 (6 bases). Trimming shortened V by 5 bases and J by 0 bases, and 17 bases separated the two germline ends. CDR3 size: 16 residues. Germline V gives CDR1 SGHAT, CDR2 FQNNGV. CDR3 amino acids: CASSEPGLGNSYEQYF. In DNA, the CDR3 is TGTGCCAGCAGCGAACCGGGACTCGGGAACTCCTACGAGCAGTACTTC.

The chain is built from TRBV5-1 and TRBJ2-1; a possible D gene is TRBD1 (5 bases). Germline V CDR1 and CDR2: SGHRS, YFSETQ. The CDR3 runs 17 residues. The V gene lost 0 bases and the J gene lost 6 bases, with 19 bases spanning the gap. In DNA form, the CDR3 reads TGCGCCAGCAGCTTGGGGGTGCTGACCGGGCAGGGCAATGAGCAGTTCTTC. Its protein is CASSLGVLTGQGNEQFF. Full variable domain (remainder filled in from reference TRBV5-1 and TRBJ2-1): KAGVTQTPRYLIKTRGQQVTLSCSPISGHRSVSWYQQTPGQGLQFLFEYFSETQRNKGNFPGRFSGRQFSNSRSEMNVSTLELGDSALYLCASSLGVLTGQGNEQFFGPGTRLTVL.

This sequence joins TRBV7-2 and TRBJ1-4, with TRBD1 matching over 11 bases. This CDR3 is built from 14 residues. Germline CDR1 reads SGHTA; CDR2 reads FQGNSA. With 6 bases clipped from V and 6 bases from J, the junction kept 3 bases outside the gene matches. The CDR3 region has the DNA TGTGCCAGCAGACGGGACAGGGGGGATGAAAAACTGTTTTTT. Its protein product is CASRRDRGDEKLFF. The whole variable domain, filled in from reference TRBV7-2 and TRBJ1-4, reads GAGVSQSPSNKVTEKGKDVELRCDPISGHTALYWYRQSLGQGLEFLIYFQGNSAPDKSGLPSDRFSAERTGGSVSTLTIQRTQQEDSAVYLCASRRDRGDEKLFFGSGTQLSVL.

This clone appeared a single time. The chain links TRBV28 to TRBJ2-7, with 8 bases matching TRBD1. In germline, CDR1 is MDHEN, CDR2 SYDVKM. V dropped 6 bases and J dropped 3; count of bases not matched to a gene: 7. The CDR3 length is 14 residues. CDR3 sequence: CASRGTGGNYEQYF. CDR3 nucleotides: TGTGCCAGCAGGGGGACAGGTGGTAACTACGAGCAGTACTTC.

The rearrangement links TRBV28 to TRBJ1-3; D not resolved. V was clipped by 6 bases and J by 8 bases, with 14 bases between them. The CDR3 totals 13 residues. Germline CDR1 reads MDHEN; CDR2 reads SYDVKM. The CDR3 DNA follows: TGTGCCAGCAGCTCCGGGTCCTTTGACACCATATATTTT. Translated, it gives CASSSGSFDTIYF.

The rearrangement joins TRBV19 to TRBJ1-1, with 12 bases identical to TRBD1. The junction had 22 bases not matched to a gene; V was cut back by 5 bases and J by 6 bases. CDR1 is LNHDA and CDR2 is SQIVND in the germline V gene (reference sequence). The CDR3 contains 20 residues. The CDR3 loop is CASSFIPSVPGQGARPEAFF. CDR3 in DNA: TGTGCCAGTAGTTTCATCCCCTCGGTCCCGGGACAGGGGGCTAGACCTGAAGCTTTCTTT.

This clone showed up just once. This chain links TRBV5-4 with TRBJ2-1, with D possibly being TRBD2 (5 bases). Trimming removed 7 bases at V and 9 bases at J, with 11 bases between. The V gene's germline CDR1 is SGHNT and CDR2 YYREEE (reference sequence). The CDR3 sequence is 11 residues long. The CDR3, as DNA: TGTGCCAGCGGGCGGGTCACTGAGCAGTTCTTC. Its translation is CASGRVTEQFF. Using reference TRBV5-4 and TRBJ2-1 for the parts outside the CDR3, the full variable domain is ETGVTQSPTHLIKTRGQQVTLRCSSQSGHNTVSWYQQALGQGPQFIFQYYREEENGRGNFPPRFSGLQFPNYSSELNVNALELDDSALYLCASGRVTEQFFGPGTRLTVL.

This clone was counted a few times. The J gene is TRBJ2-7, the V gene TRBV28, with 7 positions matching TRBD2. V shed 5 bases, J shed 0 bases, and the junction held 13 bases outside the gene matches. The germline gives CDR1 MDHEN, CDR2 SYDVKM. This CDR3 region has 17 residues. The CDR3 region is CASSGPRLAPSSYEQYF. Written as DNA, the CDR3 is TGTGCCAGCAGTGGGCCGCGACTAGCACCGAGCTCCTACGAGCAGTACTTC.

The chain carries TRBV7-9 and TRBJ2-3, with D possibly TRBD1 on 6 matching bases. Trimming cost V 5 bases and J 0 bases, with 12 bases left between them. The germline V gene has CDR1 SEHNR and CDR2 FQNEAQ (reference sequence). This CDR3 region has 15 residues. The DNA of the CDR3 is TGTGCCAGCAGCCGCAGACAGGCGAGCACAGATACGCAGTATTTT. It yields the protein CASSRRQASTDTQYF.

The chain employs TRBV27 and TRBJ1-6; 9 bases match TRBD1. There are 15 residues in the CDR3. V gave up 7 bases and J gave up 9 bases; unmatched junction bases: 10. CDR1 and CDR2 from the germline V gene are MNHEY and SMNVEV (reference sequence). Here the CDR3 reads CASNLAQGAASPLHF. In nucleotides, the CDR3 is TGTGCCAGCAATCTAGCACAGGGGGCGGCTTCACCCCTCCACTTT.

This chain uses TRBV4-2 with TRBJ2-1; 14 nucleotides match TRBD2. The CDR3 runs to 15 residues. Germline V gene data show CDR1 as LGHNA and CDR2 as YNFKEQ. V lost 4 bases, J lost 7 bases, and 3 bases stayed unmatched. The CDR3 is CASSPGLAGVNEQFF. The CDR3 DNA reads as TGTGCCAGCAGCCCGGGACTAGCGGGAGTGAATGAGCAGTTCTTC.

This chain connects TRBV28 to TRBJ1-4; D is perhaps TRBD1 (5 bases). CDR1 and CDR2 from the germline V gene are MDHEN and SYDVKM. The CDR3 loop spans 16 amino acids. Deletions cut 4 bases from V and 7 bases from J, with 19 bases between. The CDR3 nucleotides are TGTGCCAGCAGTTCCGCTGTGGGGGGGGTGGGTGAAAAACTGTTTTTT. It codes for CASSSAVGGVGEKLFF.

The chain recombines TRBV5-6 with TRBJ2-7; the match to TRBD2 covers 7 bases. CDR1 and CDR2 (germline): SGHDT, YYEEEE. CDR3 size: 14 residues. Germline trimming cut 1 base from V and 1 base from J; bases unmatched to any gene: 2. This CDR3 reads CASSLLGRSYEQYF. The CDR3, as DNA: TGTGCCAGCAGCTTGCTCGGGAGGTCCTACGAGCAGTACTTC.

The chain links TRBV5-1 to TRBJ1-4, with D possibly TRBD1 on 6 matching bases. V was pared by 4 bases and J by 4 bases, with 14 bases between. The CDR3 covers 15 residues. CDR1 SGHRS and CDR2 YFSETQ come from the germline V gene. The CDR3 DNA reads TGCGCCAGCAGCCCGCAGGGGCCTGTTAATGAAAAACTGTTTTTT. Translated, it gives CASSPQGPVNEKLFF.

This rearrangement joins TRBV4-1 to TRBJ2-1; 12 bases align to TRBD2. Germline V gene sequence: CDR1 MGHRA, CDR2 YSYEKL. V shed 0 bases, J shed 0 bases, and the junction held 12 bases outside the gene matches. The CDR3 length is 21 residues. The DNA for the CDR3 is TGCGCCAGCAGCCAAGAGGTACTGAGACTAGCGGGGGTTAGCTCCTACAATGAGCAGTTCTTC. This encodes CASSQEVLRLAGVSSYNEQFF.

The chain recombines TRBV6-6 with TRBJ1-2; 9 bases line up with TRBD1. The V gene's germline CDR1 is MNHNY and CDR2 SVGAGI (reference sequence). The V and J ends lost 0 bases and 9 bases, in that order; junction bases with no gene match: 2. This CDR3 is 13 amino acids long. CDR3 region: CASSYSGQGRYTF. CDR3 in DNA: TGTGCCAGCAGTTACTCGGGACAGGGTCGCTACACCTTC.

The gene calls are TRBV19 and TRBJ1-5; 7 bases line up with TRBD1. The CDR3 contains 14 residues. Germline V gene data show CDR1 as LNHDA and CDR2 as SQIVND (reference sequence). V was pared by 6 bases and J by 7 bases, with 9 bases of the junction left unmatched. CDR3 protein: CASRVTGYGQPQHF. The DNA for the CDR3 is TGTGCCAGTAGGGTGACAGGGTACGGGCAGCCCCAGCATTTT.

The genes are TRBV5-4 and TRBJ2-1; 7 bases map to TRBD1. Per germline, CDR1 SGHNT and CDR2 YYREEE (reference sequence). With 1 base clipped from V and 7 bases from J, the junction kept 8 bases outside the gene matches. The CDR3 consists of 15 residues. In nucleotides, the CDR3 is TGTGCCAGCAGCTTGCTGACAGGGAACTTAAATGAGCAGTTCTTC. This gives the protein CASSLLTGNLNEQFF.

This clone was seen a handful of times. The chain has TRBV6-5 and TRBJ2-3; 10 nucleotides line up with TRBD1. The CDR3 is made up of 14 amino acids. V gave up 5 bases and J gave up 5 bases; unmatched junction bases: 4. Germline assignment: CDR1 MNHEY and CDR2 SVGAGI. CDR3 loop: CASSIGQGGDTQYF. DNA of the CDR3: TGTGCCAGCAGTATTGGACAGGGGGGAGATACGCAGTATTTT.

V gene TRBV2 combines with J gene TRBJ2-5; D perhaps matches TRBD2 (6 bases). The J call is in doubt because the DNA end fits TRBJ2-7 better. Germline values: CDR1 SNHLY, CDR2 FYNNEI. CDR3 length: 14 amino acids. The CDR3 loop is CASSERGSPYEQYF. As DNA, the CDR3 is TGTGCCAGCAGTGAGCGGGGCAGTCCCTACGAGCAGTACTTC.

There are a few counts of this clone. This sequence joins TRBV4-2 and TRBJ1-2; 7 bases line up with TRBD1. Germline CDR1 reads LGHNA; CDR2 reads YNFKEQ. The CDR3 sequence is 15 residues long. V shed 0 bases and J 7 bases; nucleotides not matched to a gene: 8. The CDR3 region has the DNA TGTGCCAGCAGCCAAGAAACCCAGGGGGGATCTGGCTACACCTTC. As protein: CASSQETQGGSGYTF.

This chain links TRBV5-4 with TRBJ2-6; TRBD1 agrees at 7 bases. Germline CDR1 reads SGHNT; CDR2 reads YYREEE (reference sequence). The CDR3 has 17 amino acids. The V segment lost 2 bases and the J segment 4 bases; nucleotides outside the gene matches: 9. The CDR3 is CASSLGGAPGGANVLTF. The CDR3 DNA is TGTGCCAGCAGCTTAGGGGGCGCCCCGGGCGGGGCCAACGTCCTGACTTTC.

This clone has a single count. V gene TRBV6-5 combines with J gene TRBJ1-6; D remains ambiguous. Germline V gene lookup returns CDR1 MNHEY and CDR2 SVGAGI. This CDR3 contains 13 residues. V gave up 2 bases and J gave up 11 bases, with 10 bases separating them. The CDR3 region has the DNA TGTGCCAGCAGTTACGACGGAGTTGCACCCCTCCACTTT. This translates into CASSYDGVAPLHF.

The chain couples TRBV6-5 to TRBJ2-1; 10 bases match TRBD2. V trimming: 8 bases; J trimming: 8 bases; junction bases outside the gene matches: 9. The CDR3 loop spans 14 amino acids. The germline gives CDR1 MNHEY, CDR2 SVGAGI. The CDR3 loop is CASQGTSAFDEQFF. CDR3 sequence (DNA): TGTGCCAGCCAGGGGACTAGCGCATTCGATGAGCAGTTCTTC.

The J gene is TRBJ2-1, the V gene TRBV9, with TRBD2 as a possible D gene (5 bases). The CDR3 covers 14 residues. With 1 base removed from V and 7 bases from J, the gap between germline ends came to 12 bases. Germline V CDR1 and CDR2: SGDLS, YYNGEE. The CDR3: CASSVSVSGNEQFF. CDR3 nucleotides: TGTGCCAGCAGCGTATCGGTATCGGGGAATGAGCAGTTCTTC. Using reference TRBV9 and TRBJ2-1 for the parts outside the CDR3, the full variable domain is DSGVTQTPKHLITATGQRVTLRCSPRSGDLSVYWYQQSLDQGLQFLIQYYNGEERAKGNILERFSAQQFPDLHSELNLSSLELGDSALYFCASSVSVSGNEQFFGPGTRLTVL.

The chain links TRBV4-1 to TRBJ1-1, with TRBD1 identical over 7 bases. CDR1 and CDR2 (germline): MGHRA, YSYEKL. The CDR3 is 14 residues long. The V and J ends lost 4 bases and 4 bases, in that order; junction bases with no gene match: 6. The CDR3 DNA reads as TGCGCCAGCAGCCCTCACAGGGGACCCACTGAAGCTTTCTTT. Amino acid sequence: CASSPHRGPTEAFF.

The rearrangement uses TRBV29-1 and TRBJ1-1; 10 bases match TRBD1. V trimming: 7 bases; J trimming: 5 bases; junction bases outside the gene matches: 7. The germline V gene has CDR1 SQVTM and CDR2 ANQGSEA. The CDR3 consists of 13 residues. This chain's CDR3 is CSAGQGVWTEAFF. CDR3 coding DNA: TGCAGCGCTGGACAGGGGGTATGGACTGAAGCTTTCTTT. Supplemented by reference TRBV29-1 and TRBJ1-1, the full variable domain reads SAVISQKPSRDICQRGTSLTIQCQVDSQVTMMFWYRQQPGQSLTLIATANQGSEATYESGFVIDKFPISRPNLTFSTLTVSNMSPEDSSIYLCSAGQGVWTEAFFGQGTRLTVV.